Only one count was recorded for the clone carrying this T cell receptor (beta chain). The V gene's germline CDR1 is MGHRA and CDR2 YSYEKL. Trimming took off 4 bases at V and 6 bases at J, with 18 bases between the two ends. This CDR3 is 15 amino acids long. The data derive from a study of T cell changes during pregnancy in multiple sclerosis. Data came from immunoSEQ multiplex PCR; TCRdb stores just in-frame clones and leaves some out. Among tens of thousands of clones listed, roughly 93% were seen once. The sequence derives from a female donor in good health, enrolled as a control in a pregnancy study. The rearrangement links TRBV4-1 to TRBJ1-1, with D possibly being TRBD1 (5 bases). Sequences were derived from peripheral blood, sampled in the second trimester of pregnancy. For the CDR3, the DNA is TGCGCCAGCAGCCCAAAGGCGGGACCCCCGGCTGAAGCTTTCTTT. Protein: CASSPKAGPPAEAFF.